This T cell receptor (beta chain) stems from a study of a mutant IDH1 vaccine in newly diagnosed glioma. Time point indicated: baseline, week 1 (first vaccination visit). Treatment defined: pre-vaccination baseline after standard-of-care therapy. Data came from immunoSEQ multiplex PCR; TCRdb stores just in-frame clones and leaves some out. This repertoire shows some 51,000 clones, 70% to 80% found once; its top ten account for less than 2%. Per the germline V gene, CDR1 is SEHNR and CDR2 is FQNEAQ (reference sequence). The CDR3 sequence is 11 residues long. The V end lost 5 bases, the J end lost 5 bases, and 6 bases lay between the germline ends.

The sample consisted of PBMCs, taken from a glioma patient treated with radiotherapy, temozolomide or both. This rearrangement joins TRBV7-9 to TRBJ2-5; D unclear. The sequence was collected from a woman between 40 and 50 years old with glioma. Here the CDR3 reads CASSQVETQYF. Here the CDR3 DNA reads TGTGCCAGCAGCCAAGTGGAGACCCAGTACTTC.